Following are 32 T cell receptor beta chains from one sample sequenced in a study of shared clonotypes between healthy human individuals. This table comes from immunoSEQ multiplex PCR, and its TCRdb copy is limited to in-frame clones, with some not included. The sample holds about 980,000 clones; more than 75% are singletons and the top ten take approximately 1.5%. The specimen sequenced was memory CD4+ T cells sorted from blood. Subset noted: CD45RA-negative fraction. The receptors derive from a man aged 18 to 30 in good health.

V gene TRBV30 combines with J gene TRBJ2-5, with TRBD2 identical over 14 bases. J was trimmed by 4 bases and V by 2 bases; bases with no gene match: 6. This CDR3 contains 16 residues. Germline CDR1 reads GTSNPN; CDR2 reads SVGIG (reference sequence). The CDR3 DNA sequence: TGTGCCTGGAGTAGGGGACTAGCGGGAGCCGGAGAGACCCAGTACTTC. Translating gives CAWSRGLAGAGETQYF.

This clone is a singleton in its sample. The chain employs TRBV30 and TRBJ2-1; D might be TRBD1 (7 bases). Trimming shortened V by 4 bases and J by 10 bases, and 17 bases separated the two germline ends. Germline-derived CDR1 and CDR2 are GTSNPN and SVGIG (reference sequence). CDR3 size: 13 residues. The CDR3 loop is CAWTRGVYTEQFF. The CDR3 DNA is TGTGCCTGGACCAGGGGGGTCTATACGGAGCAGTTCTTC. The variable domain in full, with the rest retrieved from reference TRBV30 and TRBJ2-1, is SQTIHQWPATLVQPVGSPLSLECTVEGTSNPNLYWYRQAAGRGLQLLFYSVGIGQISSEVPQNLSASRPQDRQFILSSKKLLLSDSGFYLCAWTRGVYTEQFFGPGTRLTVL.

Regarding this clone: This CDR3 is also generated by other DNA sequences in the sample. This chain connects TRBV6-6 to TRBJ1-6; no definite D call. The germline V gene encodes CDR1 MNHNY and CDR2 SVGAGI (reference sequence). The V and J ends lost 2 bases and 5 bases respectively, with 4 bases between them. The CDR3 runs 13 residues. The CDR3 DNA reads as TGTGCCAGCAGTTACGGCGATAATTCACCCCTCCACTTT. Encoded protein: CASSYGDNSPLHF.

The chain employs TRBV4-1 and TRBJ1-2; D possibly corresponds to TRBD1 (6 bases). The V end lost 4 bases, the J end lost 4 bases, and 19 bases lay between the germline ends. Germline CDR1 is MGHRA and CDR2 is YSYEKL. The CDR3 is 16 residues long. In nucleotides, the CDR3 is TGCGCCAGCAGCCCTCAGCCCCAGGGACAAAGCTATGGCTACACCTTC. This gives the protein CASSPQPQGQSYGYTF.

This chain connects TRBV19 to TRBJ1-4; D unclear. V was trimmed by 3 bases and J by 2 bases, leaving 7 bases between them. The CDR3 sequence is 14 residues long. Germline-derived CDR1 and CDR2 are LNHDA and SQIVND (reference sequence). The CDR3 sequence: CASSISGTNEKLFF. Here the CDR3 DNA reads TGTGCCAGTAGTATCAGCGGGACTAATGAAAAACTGTTTTTT.

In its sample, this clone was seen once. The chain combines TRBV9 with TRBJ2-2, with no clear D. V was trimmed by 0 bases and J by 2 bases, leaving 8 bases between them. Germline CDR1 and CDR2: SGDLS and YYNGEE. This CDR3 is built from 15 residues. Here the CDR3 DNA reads TGTGCCAGCAGCGTAGAGAACTTAAACACCGGGGAGCTGTTTTTT. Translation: CASSVENLNTGELFF.

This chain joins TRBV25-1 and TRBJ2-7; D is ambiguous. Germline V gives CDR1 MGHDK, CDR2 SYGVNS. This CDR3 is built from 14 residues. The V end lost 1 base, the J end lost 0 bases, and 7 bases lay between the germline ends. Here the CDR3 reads CASSEWVNSYEQYF. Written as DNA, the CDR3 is TGTGCCAGCAGTGAATGGGTTAACTCCTACGAGCAGTACTTC.

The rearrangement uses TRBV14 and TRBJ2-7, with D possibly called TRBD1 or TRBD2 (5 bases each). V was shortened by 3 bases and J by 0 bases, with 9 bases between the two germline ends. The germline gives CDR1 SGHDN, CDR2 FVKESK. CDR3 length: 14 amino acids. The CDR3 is CASSQGVSSYEQYF. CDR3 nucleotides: TGTGCCAGCAGCCAGGGGGTGAGCTCCTACGAGCAGTACTTC. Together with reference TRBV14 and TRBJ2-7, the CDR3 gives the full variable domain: EAGVTQFPSHSVIEKGQTVTLRCDPISGHDNLYWYRRVMGKEIKFLLHFVKESKQDESGMPNNRFLAERTGGTYSTLKVQPAELEDSGVYFCASSQGVSSYEQYFGPGTRLTVT.

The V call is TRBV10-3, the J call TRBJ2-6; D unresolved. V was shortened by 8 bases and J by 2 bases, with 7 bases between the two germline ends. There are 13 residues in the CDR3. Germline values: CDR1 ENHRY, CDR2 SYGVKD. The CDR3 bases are TGTGCCATCGCTCACGCTGGGGCCAACGTCCTGACTTTC. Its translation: CAIAHAGANVLTF.

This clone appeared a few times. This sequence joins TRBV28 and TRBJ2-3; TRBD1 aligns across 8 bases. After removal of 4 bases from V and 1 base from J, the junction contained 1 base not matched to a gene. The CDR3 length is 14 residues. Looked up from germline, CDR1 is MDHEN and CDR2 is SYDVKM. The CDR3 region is CASSSGQGTDTQYF. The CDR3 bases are TGTGCCAGCAGTTCGGGACAGGGCACAGATACGCAGTATTTT.

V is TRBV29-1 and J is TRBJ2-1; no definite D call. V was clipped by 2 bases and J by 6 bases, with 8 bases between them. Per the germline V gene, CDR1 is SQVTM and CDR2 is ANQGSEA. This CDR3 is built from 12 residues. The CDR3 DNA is TGCAGCGTTGAACTGGTCCTCAATGAGCAGTTCTTC. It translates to CSVELVLNEQFF.

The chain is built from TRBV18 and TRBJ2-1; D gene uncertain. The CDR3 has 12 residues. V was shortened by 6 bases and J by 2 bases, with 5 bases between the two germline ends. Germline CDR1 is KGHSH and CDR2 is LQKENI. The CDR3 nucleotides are TGTGCCAGCTCTAGGACCTACAATGAGCAGTTCTTC. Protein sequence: CASSRTYNEQFF.

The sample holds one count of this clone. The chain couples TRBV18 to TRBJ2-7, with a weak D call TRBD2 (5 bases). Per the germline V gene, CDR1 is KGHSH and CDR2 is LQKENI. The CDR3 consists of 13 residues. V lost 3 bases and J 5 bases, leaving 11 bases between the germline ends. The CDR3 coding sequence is TGTGCCAGCTCACCCCTAAACGGGGACGAGCAGTACTTC. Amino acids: CASSPLNGDEQYF.

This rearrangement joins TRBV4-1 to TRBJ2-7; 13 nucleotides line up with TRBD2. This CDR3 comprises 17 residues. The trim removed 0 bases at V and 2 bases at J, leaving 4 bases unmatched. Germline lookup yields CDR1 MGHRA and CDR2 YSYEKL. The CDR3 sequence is CASSQDRLAGGTYEQYF. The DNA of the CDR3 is TGCGCCAGCAGCCAAGATCGACTAGCGGGAGGTACCTACGAGCAGTACTTC.

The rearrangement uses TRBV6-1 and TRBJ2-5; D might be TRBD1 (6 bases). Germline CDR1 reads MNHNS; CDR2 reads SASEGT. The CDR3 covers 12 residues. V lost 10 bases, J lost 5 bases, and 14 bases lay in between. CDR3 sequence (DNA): TGTGCCACCGGACAGAGGGTTGAGACCCAGTACTTC. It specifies CATGQRVETQYF.

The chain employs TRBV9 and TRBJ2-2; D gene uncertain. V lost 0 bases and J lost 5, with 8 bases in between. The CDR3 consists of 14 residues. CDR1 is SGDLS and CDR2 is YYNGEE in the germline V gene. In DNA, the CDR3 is TGTGCCAGCAGCGTAGGTCTTAGTACCGGGGAGCTGTTTTTT. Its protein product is CASSVGLSTGELFF.

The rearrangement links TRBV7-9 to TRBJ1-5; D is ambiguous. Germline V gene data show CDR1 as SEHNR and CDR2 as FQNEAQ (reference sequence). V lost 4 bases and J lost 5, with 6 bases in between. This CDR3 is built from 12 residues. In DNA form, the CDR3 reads TGTGCCAGCAGCTACCCTTATCAGCCCCAGCATTTT. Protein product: CASSYPYQPQHF. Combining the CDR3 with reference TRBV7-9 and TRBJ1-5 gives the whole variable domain DTGVSQNPRHKITKRGQNVTFRCDPISEHNRLYWYRQTLGQGPEFLTYFQNEAQLEKSRLLSDRFSAERPKGSFSTLEIQRTEQGDSAMYLCASSYPYQPQHFGDGTRLSIL.

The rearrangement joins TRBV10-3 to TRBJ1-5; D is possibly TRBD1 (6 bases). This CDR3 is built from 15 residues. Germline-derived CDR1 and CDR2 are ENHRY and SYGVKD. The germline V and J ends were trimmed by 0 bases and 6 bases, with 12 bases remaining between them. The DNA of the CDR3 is TGTGCCATCAGTGAGTCCGGGGGGGCGGCTCAGCCCCAGCATTTT. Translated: CAISESGGAAQPQHF.

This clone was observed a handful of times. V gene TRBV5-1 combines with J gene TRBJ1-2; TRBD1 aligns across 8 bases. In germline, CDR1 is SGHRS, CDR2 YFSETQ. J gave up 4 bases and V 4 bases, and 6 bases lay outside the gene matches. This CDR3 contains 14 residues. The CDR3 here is CASSAGQDIYGYTF. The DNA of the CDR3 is TGCGCCAGCAGCGCGGGACAGGATATCTATGGCTACACCTTC.

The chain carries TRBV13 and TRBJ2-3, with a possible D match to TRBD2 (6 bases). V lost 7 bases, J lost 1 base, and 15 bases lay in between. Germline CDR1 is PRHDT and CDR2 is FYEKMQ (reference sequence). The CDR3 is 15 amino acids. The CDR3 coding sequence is TGTGCCAGCAACTTCCTAGCGAAGGGCACAGATACGCAGTATTTT. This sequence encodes CASNFLAKGTDTQYF.

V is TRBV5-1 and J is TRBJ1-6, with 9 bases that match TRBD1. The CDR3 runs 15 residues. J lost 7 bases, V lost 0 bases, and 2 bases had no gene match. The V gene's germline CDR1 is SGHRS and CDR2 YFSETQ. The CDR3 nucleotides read TGCGCCAGCAGCTTGGGGGACAGGGAGAATTCACCCCTCCACTTT. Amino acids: CASSLGDRENSPLHF. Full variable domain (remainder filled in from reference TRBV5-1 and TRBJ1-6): KAGVTQTPRYLIKTRGQQVTLSCSPISGHRSVSWYQQTPGQGLQFLFEYFSETQRNKGNFPGRFSGRQFSNSRSEMNVSTLELGDSALYLCASSLGDRENSPLHFGNGTRLTVT.

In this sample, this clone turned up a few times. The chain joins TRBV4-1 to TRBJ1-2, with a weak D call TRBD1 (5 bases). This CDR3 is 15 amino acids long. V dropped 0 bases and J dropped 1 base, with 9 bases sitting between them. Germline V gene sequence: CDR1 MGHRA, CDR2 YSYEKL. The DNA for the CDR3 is TGCGCCAGCAGCCAAGATGGACAAAATAACTATGGCTACACCTTC. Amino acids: CASSQDGQNNYGYTF.

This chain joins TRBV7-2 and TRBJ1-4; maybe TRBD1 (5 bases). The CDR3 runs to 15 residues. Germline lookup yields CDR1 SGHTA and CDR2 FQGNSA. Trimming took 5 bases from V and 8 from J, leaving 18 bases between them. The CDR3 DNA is TGTGCCAGCAGCCAGAAGACGGGGCGAGGGGAAAAACTGTTTTTT. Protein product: CASSQKTGRGEKLFF.

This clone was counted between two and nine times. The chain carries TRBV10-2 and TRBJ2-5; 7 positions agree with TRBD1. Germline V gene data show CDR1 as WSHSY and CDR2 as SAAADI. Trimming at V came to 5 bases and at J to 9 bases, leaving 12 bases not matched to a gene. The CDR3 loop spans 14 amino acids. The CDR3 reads CASSRDSLMEAQYF. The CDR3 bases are TGCGCCAGCAGTCGGGACAGCCTGATGGAGGCCCAGTACTTC.

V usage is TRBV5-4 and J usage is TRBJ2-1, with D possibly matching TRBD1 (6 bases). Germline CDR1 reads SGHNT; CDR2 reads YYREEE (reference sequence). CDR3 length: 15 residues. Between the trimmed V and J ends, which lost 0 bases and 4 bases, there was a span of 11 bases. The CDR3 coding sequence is TGTGCCAGCAGCTTGGGAGGGACATTATACAATGAGCAGTTCTTC. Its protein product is CASSLGGTLYNEQFF.

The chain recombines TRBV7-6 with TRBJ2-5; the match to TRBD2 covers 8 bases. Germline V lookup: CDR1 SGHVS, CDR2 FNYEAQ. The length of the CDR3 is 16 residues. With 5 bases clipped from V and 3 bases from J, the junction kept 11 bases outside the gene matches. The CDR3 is CASSLTSGRREETQYF. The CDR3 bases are TGTGCCAGCAGCCTTACTAGCGGCAGGAGGGAAGAGACCCAGTACTTC.

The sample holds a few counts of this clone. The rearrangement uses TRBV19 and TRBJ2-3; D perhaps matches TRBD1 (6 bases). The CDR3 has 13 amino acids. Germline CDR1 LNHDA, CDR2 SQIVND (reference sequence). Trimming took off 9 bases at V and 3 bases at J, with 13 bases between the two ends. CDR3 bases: TGTGCCAGCACCCTGGGGGCGACAGATACGCAGTATTTT. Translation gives CASTLGATDTQYF.

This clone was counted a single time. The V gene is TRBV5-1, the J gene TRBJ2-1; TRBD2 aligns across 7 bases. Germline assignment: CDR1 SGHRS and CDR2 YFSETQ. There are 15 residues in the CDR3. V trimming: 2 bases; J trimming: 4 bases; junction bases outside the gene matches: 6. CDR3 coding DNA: TGCGCCAGCAGCTTTACAGCGGGATCATACAATGAGCAGTTCTTC. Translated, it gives CASSFTAGSYNEQFF.

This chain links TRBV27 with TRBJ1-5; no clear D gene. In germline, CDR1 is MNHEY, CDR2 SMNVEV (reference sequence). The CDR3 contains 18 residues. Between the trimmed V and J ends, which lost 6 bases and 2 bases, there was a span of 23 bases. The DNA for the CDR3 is TGTGCCAGCAGCCCCTACTCTCCGGGCGCGTGGGGCAATCAGCCCCAGCATTTT. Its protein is CASSPYSPGAWGNQPQHF.

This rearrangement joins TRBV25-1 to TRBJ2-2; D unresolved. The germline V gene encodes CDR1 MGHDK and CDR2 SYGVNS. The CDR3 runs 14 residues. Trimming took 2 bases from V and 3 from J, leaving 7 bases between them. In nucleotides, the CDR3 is TGTGCCAGCAGTGAAAGCTTGTACACCGGGGAGCTGTTTTTT. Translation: CASSESLYTGELFF. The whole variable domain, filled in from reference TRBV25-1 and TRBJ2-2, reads EADIYQTPRYLVIGTGKKITLECSQTMGHDKMYWYQQDPGMELHLIHYSYGVNSTEKGDLSSESTVSRIRTEHFPLTLESARPSHTSQYLCASSESLYTGELFFGEGSRLTVL.

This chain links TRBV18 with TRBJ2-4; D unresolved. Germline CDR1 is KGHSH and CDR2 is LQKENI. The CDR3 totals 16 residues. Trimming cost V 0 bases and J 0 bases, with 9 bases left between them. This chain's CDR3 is CASSPPTALAKNIQYF. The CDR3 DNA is TGTGCCAGCTCACCACCGACTGCTCTAGCCAAAAACATTCAGTACTTC.

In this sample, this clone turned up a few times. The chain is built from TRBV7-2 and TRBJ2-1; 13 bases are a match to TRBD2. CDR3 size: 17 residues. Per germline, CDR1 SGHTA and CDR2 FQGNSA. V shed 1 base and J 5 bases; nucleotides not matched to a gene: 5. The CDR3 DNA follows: TGTGCCAGCAGCTTAGGGACTAGCGGGGGCAGGGACAATGAGCAGTTCTTC. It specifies CASSLGTSGGRDNEQFF.